The 18 T cell receptor beta chains below all came from one sample that was sequenced in a study of blood T cell repertoires in COVID-19 (dated by TCRdb to 2019 to 2021). The library was generated by the immunoSEQ multiplex PCR assay. TCRdb stores this immuneACCESS table with in-frame sequences only. Part of the clones is absent; in the studies checked, under half of the shortfall reflects unresolved V genes, and no reason is known for the rest. Recorded for this sample are roughly 230,000 clones; around 90% of them occurred a single time. The leading ten clones occupy around 0.86% of the sample. The source material was peripheral blood. The receptors were gathered from a man younger than 45 with COVID-19, enrolled during active disease.

The CDR3 region has the DNA TGTGCCAGCAGCCAAGTGACAGCTAACTATGGCTACACCTTC. Encoded protein: CASSQVTANYGYTF. The V and J genes are TRBV3-1 (or the pseudogene TRBV3-2) and TRBJ1-2; D might be TRBD1 (5 bases). CDR1 LGHDT and CDR2 YNNKEL come from the germline V gene (reference sequence). The CDR3 has 14 amino acids. Trimming shortened V by 1 base and J by 0 bases, and 6 bases separated the two germline ends.

V usage is TRBV11-2 and J usage is TRBJ1-1, with a tentative D call TRBD1 (5 bases). The germline V gene has CDR1 SGHAT and CDR2 FQNNGV. This CDR3 region has 14 residues. V shed 0 bases and J shed 4 bases, with 9 bases lying between them. For the CDR3, the DNA is TGTGCCAGCAGCTTAGATGTGGGGGGCACTGAAGCTTTCTTT. This sequence encodes CASSLDVGGTEAFF.

V and J are TRBV5-1 and TRBJ1-4; 10 positions agree with TRBD1. This CDR3 is built from 16 residues. Trimming at V came to 4 bases and at J to 8 bases, leaving 11 bases not matched to a gene. The germline V gene encodes CDR1 SGHRS and CDR2 YFSETQ. The CDR3 here is CASSVGTGAYREKLFF. CDR3 nucleotide sequence: TGCGCCAGCAGCGTGGGGACAGGGGCTTATCGGGAAAAACTGTTTTTT.

The CDR3 sequence is CASRQGQGTYEQYF. The CDR3 DNA follows: TGTGCCAGCAGGCAGGGACAGGGAACCTACGAGCAGTACTTC. This rearrangement joins TRBV16 to TRBJ2-7; 9 nucleotides line up with TRBD1. The CDR3 is 14 amino acids. Trimming removed 6 bases from V and 2 bases from J; junction bases left unmatched: 5. CDR1 KGHSY and CDR2 FQNENV come from the germline V gene.

The chain uses TRBV9 and TRBJ2-3; weak D call: TRBD2 (5 bases). This CDR3 has 18 residues. V lost 4 bases and J lost 0, with 21 bases in between. CDR1 and CDR2 from the germline V gene are SGDLS and YYNGEE. The CDR3 nucleotides read TGTGCCAGCAGCCCCAACATTCAGAGGAGACTAAGCACAGATACGCAGTATTTT. This sequence encodes CASSPNIQRRLSTDTQYF.

The J gene is TRBJ1-4, the V gene TRBV19; D unclear. Per the germline V gene, CDR1 is LNHDA and CDR2 is SQIVND (reference sequence). Trimming cost V 3 bases and J 4 bases, with 6 bases left between them. The CDR3 is 13 amino acids. The CDR3 coding sequence is TGTGCCAGTAGTATGAGCAATAATGAAAAACTGTTTTTT. It encodes CASSMSNNEKLFF.

The rearrangement links TRBV2 to TRBJ2-2; D remains ambiguous. The length of the CDR3 is 14 residues. Germline V gene data show CDR1 as SNHLY and CDR2 as FYNNEI. Between the trimmed V and J ends, which lost 6 bases and 3 bases, there was a span of 11 bases. The CDR3 protein is CASSVGWDTGELFF. In DNA, the CDR3 is TGTGCCAGCAGCGTCGGGTGGGACACCGGGGAGCTGTTTTTT. Together with reference TRBV2 and TRBJ2-2, the CDR3 gives the full variable domain: EPEVTQTPSHQVTQMGQEVILRCVPISNHLYFYWYRQILGQKVEFLVSFYNNEISEKSEIFDDQFSVERPDGSNFTLKIRSTKLEDSAMYFCASSVGWDTGELFFGEGSRLTVL.

This clone was seen a few times. For the CDR3, the DNA is TGTGCCACCAGCAGAAAACATTCCTCCTATAATTCACCCCTCCACTTT. It codes for CATSRKHSSYNSPLHF. The chain couples TRBV15 to TRBJ1-6, with unresolved D. Germline V lookup: CDR1 LNHNV, CDR2 YYDKDF (reference sequence). V was shortened by 2 bases and J by 0 bases, with 8 bases between the two germline ends. The CDR3 is made up of 16 amino acids.

The CDR3 protein is CASSSGQGNGYTF. The CDR3 nucleotides read TGTGCCAGCTCAAGTGGACAGGGGAATGGCTACACCTTC. This sequence joins TRBV18 and TRBJ1-2; 9 nucleotides align to TRBD1. CDR3 size: 13 residues. Germline V lookup: CDR1 KGHSH, CDR2 LQKENI. The trim removed 5 bases at V and 6 bases at J, leaving 4 bases unmatched.

This rearrangement joins TRBV18 to TRBJ2-2; D gene ambiguous. Germline lookup yields CDR1 KGHSH and CDR2 LQKENI. Trimming removed 2 bases from V and 0 bases from J, with 10 bases in between. This CDR3 is built from 16 residues. CDR3 protein: CASSPFSQSNTGELFF. DNA of the CDR3: TGTGCCAGCTCACCATTCTCACAGTCGAACACCGGGGAGCTGTTTTTT.

Only one count was recorded for this clone. CDR3 sequence: CASGTGTSPLHF. The DNA of the CDR3 is TGTGCCAGTGGGACAGGAACATCACCCCTCCACTTT. This chain connects TRBV6-5 to TRBJ1-6; 8 bases line up with TRBD1. The germline V gene has CDR1 MNHEY and CDR2 SVGAGI. The CDR3 runs 12 residues. V shed 9 bases and J 10 bases; nucleotides not matched to a gene: 5.

The V gene is TRBV24-1, the J gene TRBJ1-3, with D unresolved. The V end lost 9 bases, the J end lost 3 bases, and 17 bases lay between the germline ends. The CDR3 runs to 15 residues. CDR1 and CDR2 (germline): KGHDR, SFDVKD. The CDR3, as DNA: TGTGCCACCTTTGGGCTTAACCGGCTTGGAAACACCATATATTTT. Its translation: CATFGLNRLGNTIYF.

The V call is TRBV4-1, the J call TRBJ2-7; D possibly corresponds to TRBD2 (6 bases). Germline-derived CDR1 and CDR2 are MGHRA and YSYEKL. There are 15 residues in the CDR3. Between the trimmed V and J ends, which lost 5 bases and 1 base, there was a span of 15 bases. The CDR3 DNA is TGCGCCAGCAGCGGCTGGGGTGGGGGGTCCTACGAGCAGTACTTC. Protein sequence: CASSGWGGGSYEQYF.

This chain uses TRBV3-1 (or the pseudogene TRBV3-2) with TRBJ2-5, with TRBD1 matching 8 bases. Germline loops: CDR1 LGHDT, CDR2 YNNKEL (reference sequence). Unmatched junction bases numbered 6, after V lost 7 bases and J lost 5 bases. The CDR3 loop spans 13 amino acids. CDR3 in amino acids: CASTLTGEETQYF. For the CDR3, the DNA is TGTGCCAGCACCCTGACAGGGGAGGAGACCCAGTACTTC.

The V and J genes are TRBV29-1 and TRBJ1-4; the D is unclear. Trimming pared 4 bases from V and 8 bases from J, leaving 17 bases between. Germline assignment: CDR1 SQVTM and CDR2 ANQGSEA. The CDR3 runs 14 residues. Written as DNA, the CDR3 is TGCAGCGTTGCGTTCCGCCGGGATAACGAAAAACTGTTTTTT. Its protein product is CSVAFRRDNEKLFF.

The chain joins TRBV2 to TRBJ2-7; 8 nucleotides align to TRBD1. Per germline, CDR1 SNHLY and CDR2 FYNNEI. V shed 7 bases, J shed 2 bases, and the junction held 7 bases outside the gene matches. The length of the CDR3 is 14 residues. The CDR3 region has the DNA TGTGCCAGCATTAGGACAGGGAACACCTACGAGCAGTACTTC. Encoded protein: CASIRTGNTYEQYF.

This chain connects TRBV5-1 to TRBJ1-2; 9 nucleotides line up with TRBD1. The CDR3 runs 14 residues. J lost 8 bases, V lost 0 bases, and 5 bases had no gene match. Germline lookup yields CDR1 SGHRS and CDR2 YFSETQ. CDR3 in amino acids: CASSLEGDRAGYTF. CDR3 DNA: TGCGCCAGCAGCTTGGAGGGGGACAGGGCGGGCTACACCTTC.

The chain combines TRBV24-1 with TRBJ2-1; D perhaps matches TRBD2 (6 bases). Germline V CDR1 and CDR2: KGHDR, SFDVKD. Between the trimmed V and J ends, which lost 0 bases and 10 bases, there was a span of 9 bases. This CDR3 region has 13 residues. The CDR3 DNA reads TGTGCCACCAGTGATTTGTCGGGGGACGAGCAGTTCTTC. Residues: CATSDLSGDEQFF.